This T cell receptor beta chain was found in a study of T cell responses to AZD1222 COVID-19 vaccine. Study-wide points: Without day 14 samples, only post-peak T cell repertoires were studied. Clonal diversity may have been underestimated in mostly white British donors.

Deletions cut 4 bases from V and 0 bases from J, with 11 bases between. Germline V CDR1 and CDR2: SGHRS, YFSETQ. CDR3 size: 15 residues. Concerning this clone itself: Its antigen is undetermined.

TCRdb's table, derived via immunoSEQ multiplex PCR, lists solely in-frame clones and lacks some. In the table there are 150,000 to 200,000 clones, over 85% of which are singletons. The material was peripheral blood, obtained on day 0 of AZD1222 vaccination. This receptor was identified in an adult in good health. The chain couples TRBV5-1 to TRBJ1-3; perhaps TRBD1 as D (5 bases). CDR3: CASSRDSVSGNTIYF. For the CDR3, the DNA is TGCGCCAGCAGCAGGGACTCAGTCTCTGGAAACACCATATATTTT.